The entry below gives a single TCR beta chain sequence along with its context. Its antigen is currently unknown. These data come from a study of chemoradiotherapy in HPV16-positive cancers. The wider study: A couple of HPV16-positive patients' cells yielded candidate HPV-specific clones and common motifs.

Repertoires were sampled repeatedly during chemoradiotherapy. Generated by immunoSEQ multiplex PCR, the TCRdb table keeps only in-frame clones and is missing some. The sample records roughly 5,000 clones, around 83% being singletons. Study-wide findings and caveats: During treatment, candidate HPV-specific clones and E7-related motifs expanded in tumor. HPV-responsive T-cell expansion during chemoradiotherapy was linked to improved recurrence-free survival in HPV16-positive patients.

Germline V gene sequence: CDR1 MNHEY, CDR2 SMNVEV (reference sequence). This CDR3 is 14 amino acids long. V was trimmed by 6 bases and J by 0 bases, leaving 12 bases between them. The source material was tumor tissue, sampled from a patient who underwent chemoradiotherapy. This receptor was obtained from a human donor with HPV-associated anogenital cancer. The chain employs TRBV27 and TRBJ2-7; D possibly corresponds to TRBD1 (6 bases). The CDR3 loop reads CASRRQVSSYEQYF. The CDR3 nucleotides are TGTGCCAGCAGAAGACAGGTTAGCTCCTACGAGCAGTACTTC.